The present T cell receptor beta chain was sequenced within a study of T cell responses to AZD1222 COVID-19 vaccine. General observations from the study: Samples come after the peak T cell response, not at day 14. With dominance at 160-218 and 743-854, vaccine-associated CD4 TCRs spanned spike. Among the donors, most were white British and more were female, and clonal diversity was possibly underestimated.

A word on this clone: Its antigen is not identified.

The V gene's germline CDR1 is SEHNR and CDR2 FQNEAQ (reference sequence). V gave up 1 base and J gave up 6 bases; unmatched junction bases: 1. The CDR3 is made up of 15 amino acids. Here immunoSEQ multiplex PCR was the method, and the copy in TCRdb shows in-frame clones only, minus some. The sample lists approximately 140,000 clones; about 92% were seen once. The chain recombines TRBV7-9 with TRBJ1-6; TRBD1 matches 9 bases. The sequence derives from an adult in good health. This material consisted of peripheral blood, taken on day 0 of AZD1222 vaccination. The CDR3 DNA follows: TGTGCCAGCAGCTTAGTGGGACAGGGTAATTCACCCCTCCACTTT. Its protein is CASSLVGQGNSPLHF. The variable domain in full, with the rest retrieved from reference TRBV7-9 and TRBJ1-6, is DTGVSQNPRHKITKRGQNVTFRCDPISEHNRLYWYRQTLGQGPEFLTYFQNEAQLEKSRLLSDRFSAERPKGSFSTLEIQRTEQGDSAMYLCASSLVGQGNSPLHFGNGTRLTVT.